The entry below gives a single T cell receptor (beta chain) sequence along with its context. Though nominally healthy at sampling, donors likely had unrecorded immune exposures. The sample originates from a study of cytomegalovirus exposure and HLA in healthy donors. Study background: In an earlier analysis, 95 million to 130 million unique TCR beta sequences were found from about 190 million T cells.

Researchers ran the PCR with 60 Vbeta and 13 Jbeta primers. Repertoires were generated with immunoSEQ multiplex PCR, while TCRdb's copy carries only in-frame clones and drops some. The table has 200,000 to 250,000 clones, 85% seen once; the top ten hold roughly 0.22%. Germline loops: CDR1 MNHNY, CDR2 SVGAGI (reference sequence). The V end lost 2 bases, the J end lost 0 bases, and 11 bases lay between the germline ends. This CDR3 comprises 16 residues. This TCR came from a girl aged 2 to 10 in good health and CMV-seronegative. Sequenced: PBMCs. This chain joins TRBV6-6 and TRBJ1-5; the D gene is possibly TRBD1 (5 bases). DNA of the CDR3: TGTGCCAGCAGTTACGGGGGGGACGGTAGCAATCAGCCCCAGCATTTT. Its protein product is CASSYGGDGSNQPQHF.